This T cell receptor beta chain was recovered during a study of PD-1 blockade in classical Hodgkin lymphoma. The time point denotes: newly diagnosed, previously untreated cHL patient sample. Investigators turned to newly diagnosed, untreated classical Hodgkin lymphoma PBMCs for comparison. Findings of the study overall: Repertoire differences have undefined causes, possibly disease activity or prior therapy. A reduction in baseline TCR diversity was reportedly seen in newly diagnosed patients relative to healthy donors.

CDR1 and CDR2 from the germline V gene are SNHLY and FYNNEI. This CDR3 comprises 13 residues. The V and J ends lost 5 bases and 8 bases respectively, with 15 bases between them. TCRdb's table, derived via immunoSEQ multiplex PCR, lists solely in-frame clones and lacks some. The sample has tens of thousands of clones, 93% seen once. A remark on this clone: Antigen unknown.

The sequencing sample was made of peripheral blood mononuclear cells (PBMCs). The gene calls are TRBV2 and TRBJ1-2; D may be TRBD1 (6 bases). The receptor was isolated from a human donor with classical Hodgkin lymphoma. CDR3 in DNA: TGTGCCAGCAGTCGAGAGGGGGTCGGGGGCTACACCTTC. Amino acids: CASSREGVGGYTF.